Following are 13 T cell receptor beta chains from one sample sequenced in a study of CD4 T cells in relation to SARS-CoV-2 and coronaviruses. These receptors lack a known antigen. Before the COVID-19 pandemic, during about 2011-2019, CD4+ T cells were taken from unexposed donors. Isolation of CD4+ T cells took place after about 9 days in culture. This table comes from immunoSEQ multiplex PCR, and its TCRdb copy is limited to in-frame clones, with some not included. The table lists 15,000 to 17,000 clones, approximately 80% of them singletons, with approximately 30% in the top ten. Sequencing was done on a sample of CD4+ T cells from PBMCs, cultured in vitro. Receptors originate from a human donor in good health.

The chain combines TRBV7-9 with TRBJ2-7; 9 bases align to TRBD1. V trimming: 4 bases; J trimming: 3 bases; junction bases outside the gene matches: 7. Germline assignment: CDR1 SEHNR and CDR2 FQNEAQ (reference sequence). CDR3 length equals 15 residues. CDR3 sequence (DNA): TGTGCCAGCAGCTCCGGGACAGGGACGATCTACGAGCAGTACTTC. Its protein product is CASSSGTGTIYEQYF.

V gene TRBV23-1 combines with J gene TRBJ1-2, with D maybe TRBD1 (6 bases). TRBV23-1 is marked as an open reading frame, function uncertain. This CDR3 spans 17 amino acids. Trimming left V 2 bases short and J 2 bases short, with 18 bases between. The CDR3 DNA sequence: TGCGCCAGCAGTCAAACCGGGGGCTACAGGACCAACTATGGCTACACCTTC. Protein product: CASSQTGGYRTNYGYTF.

V is TRBV6-5 and J is TRBJ2-2, with 10 bases aligning to TRBD1. The trim removed 5 bases at V and 3 bases at J, leaving 3 bases unmatched. The CDR3 spans 15 residues. Looked up from germline, CDR1 is MNHEY and CDR2 is SVGAGI. DNA of the CDR3: TGTGCCAGCAGTCCTGGGACAGGGGACACCGGGGAGCTGTTTTTT. Protein product: CASSPGTGDTGELFF.

V usage is TRBV9 and J usage is TRBJ1-1, with unresolved D. This CDR3 region has 15 residues. The germline V gene encodes CDR1 SGDLS and CDR2 YYNGEE. Trimming removed 0 bases from V and 0 bases from J, with 9 bases in between. CDR3 residues: CASSVVSVLNTEAFF. The CDR3, as DNA: TGTGCCAGCAGCGTAGTTTCAGTATTGAACACTGAAGCTTTCTTT.

The CDR3 DNA follows: TGTGCCAGCAGTTTTTCGGGACAGGGAACCTACGAGCAGTACTTC. This codes for CASSFSGQGTYEQYF. The chain uses TRBV27 and TRBJ2-7; TRBD1 agrees at 9 bases. The junction had 5 bases not matched to a gene; V was cut back by 3 bases and J by 2 bases. The CDR3 runs 15 residues. Germline-derived CDR1 and CDR2 are MNHEY and SMNVEV (reference sequence).

V and J are TRBV5-1 and TRBJ2-2; unclear D gene. Germline assignment: CDR1 SGHRS and CDR2 YFSETQ. The CDR3 contains 13 residues. V was pared by 3 bases and J by 2 bases, with 5 bases between. CDR3 sequence (DNA): TGCGCCAGCAGCTGGGGTAACACCGGGGAGCTGTTTTTT. It yields the protein CASSWGNTGELFF.

The CDR3 loop is CASSRSWQGVDGDTQYF. The DNA of the CDR3 is TGCGCCAGCAGCCGGAGCTGGCAAGGGGTAGATGGAGATACGCAGTATTTT. The V gene is TRBV5-1, the J gene TRBJ2-3, with D possibly matching TRBD1 (5 bases). Germline lookup yields CDR1 SGHRS and CDR2 YFSETQ. Trimming removed 4 bases from V and 5 bases from J, with 23 bases in between. The CDR3 has 17 residues.

This rearrangement joins TRBV12-5 to TRBJ2-1, with unresolved D. Looked up from germline, CDR1 is LGHNT and CDR2 is FRNRAP. Trimming left V 3 bases short and J 8 bases short, with 23 bases between. This CDR3 contains 17 residues. The CDR3 loop reads CASGLRPWTAVFDEQFF. In nucleotides, the CDR3 is TGTGCTAGTGGTTTACGTCCTTGGACGGCGGTCTTCGATGAGCAGTTCTTC.

The chain carries TRBV6-1 and TRBJ2-1; 9 bases agree with TRBD2. Per the germline V gene, CDR1 is MNHNS and CDR2 is SASEGT. The CDR3 covers 18 residues. Trimming removed 2 bases from V and 5 bases from J; junction bases left unmatched: 13. Here the CDR3 reads CASSESRRSGRIDNEQFF. CDR3 coding DNA: TGTGCCAGCAGTGAAAGTCGACGGAGCGGGAGGATCGACAATGAGCAGTTCTTC.

This clone showed up just a few times. The chain joins TRBV18 to TRBJ2-7; D is perhaps TRBD1 (5 bases). This CDR3 is 13 amino acids long. Germline V CDR1 and CDR2: KGHSH, LQKENI. The V end lost 6 bases, the J end lost 3 bases, and 12 bases lay between the germline ends. This chain's CDR3 is CASSPGSDYEQYF. The CDR3 region has the DNA TGTGCCAGCTCCCCAGGGTCAGACTACGAGCAGTACTTC.

This CDR3 is CAISEEGNYGYTF. The CDR3 DNA reads as TGTGCCATCAGTGAAGAAGGGAACTATGGCTACACCTTC. The chain has TRBV10-3 and TRBJ1-2; D not resolved. The germline V gene has CDR1 ENHRY and CDR2 SYGVKD. The CDR3 spans 13 residues. Between the trimmed V and J ends, which lost 3 bases and 2 bases, there was a span of 7 bases.

V and J are TRBV6-6 and TRBJ2-7; TRBD1 agrees at 9 bases. The CDR3 has 14 amino acids. Germline lookup yields CDR1 MNHNY and CDR2 SVGAGI (reference sequence). With 7 bases clipped from V and 4 bases from J, the junction kept 8 bases outside the gene matches. The CDR3 DNA is TGTGCCAGCACACCACAGGGGGCGGGTTACGAGCAGTACTTC. This codes for CASTPQGAGYEQYF.

This chain links TRBV10-1 with TRBJ1-2; D gene unclear. This CDR3 has 13 amino acids. Trimming stripped 4 bases from V and 4 bases from J, with 10 bases between. The germline CDR1 and CDR2 sequences are WNHNN and SYGVQD (reference sequence). Here the CDR3 DNA reads TGCGCCAGCAGTGCAACCGCTCCCTATGGCTACACCTTC. This gives the protein CASSATAPYGYTF.